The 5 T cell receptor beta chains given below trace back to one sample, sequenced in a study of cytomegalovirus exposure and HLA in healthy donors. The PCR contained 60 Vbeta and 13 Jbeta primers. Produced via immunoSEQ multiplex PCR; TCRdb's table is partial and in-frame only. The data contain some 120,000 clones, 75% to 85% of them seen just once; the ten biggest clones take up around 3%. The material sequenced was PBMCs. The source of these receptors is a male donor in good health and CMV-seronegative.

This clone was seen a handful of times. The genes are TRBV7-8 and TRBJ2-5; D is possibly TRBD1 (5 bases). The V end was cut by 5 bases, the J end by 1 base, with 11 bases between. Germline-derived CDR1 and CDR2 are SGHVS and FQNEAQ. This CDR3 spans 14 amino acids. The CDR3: CASSPSRAQETQYF. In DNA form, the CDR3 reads TGTGCCAGCAGCCCAAGCAGGGCCCAAGAGACCCAGTACTTC.

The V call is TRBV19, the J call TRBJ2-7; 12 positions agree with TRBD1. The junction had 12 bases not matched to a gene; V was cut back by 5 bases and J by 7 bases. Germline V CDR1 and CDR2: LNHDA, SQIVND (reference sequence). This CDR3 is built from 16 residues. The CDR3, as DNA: TGTGCCAGTAGTTTGATACCGGGACAGGGGGCCTCGGAGCAGTACTTC. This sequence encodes CASSLIPGQGASEQYF.

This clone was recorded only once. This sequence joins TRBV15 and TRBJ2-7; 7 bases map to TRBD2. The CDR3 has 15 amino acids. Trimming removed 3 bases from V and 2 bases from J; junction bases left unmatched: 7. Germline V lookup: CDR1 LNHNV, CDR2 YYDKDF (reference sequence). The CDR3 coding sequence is TGTGCCACCAGCAGCGGGAGCGGGATGGCCTACGAGCAGTACTTC. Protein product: CATSSGSGMAYEQYF.

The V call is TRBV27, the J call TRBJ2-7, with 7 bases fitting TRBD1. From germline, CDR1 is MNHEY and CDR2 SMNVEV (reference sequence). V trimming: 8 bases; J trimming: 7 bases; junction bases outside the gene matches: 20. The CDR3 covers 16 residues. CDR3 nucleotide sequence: TGTGCCAGCCAATATATGAGGGACAGTCCCTTAGGGGAGCAGTACTTC. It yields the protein CASQYMRDSPLGEQYF.

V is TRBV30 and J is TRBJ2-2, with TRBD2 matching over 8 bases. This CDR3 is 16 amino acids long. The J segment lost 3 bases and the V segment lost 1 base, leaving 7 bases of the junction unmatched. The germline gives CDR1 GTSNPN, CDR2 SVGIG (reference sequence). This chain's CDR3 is CAWSEMREAYTGELFF. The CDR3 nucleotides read TGTGCCTGGAGTGAGATGCGGGAGGCTTACACCGGGGAGCTGTTTTTT.